This entry lists 9 T cell receptor beta chains sequenced from one sample in a study of vaccination and CD4 T cells after COVID-19. Antigen specificity for these receptors is unknown. The treatment denotes: roughly ten-day PBMC culture with coronavirus spike peptide pools or control peptides (ViraFEST assay). Sequencing of the DNA from cultured CD4+ T cells was carried out with the Oncomine TCR Beta short-read assay. TCRdb re-called the PCR reads through MiXCR, storing one row per CDR3 protein. The repertoire holds about 26,000 distinct CDR3 sequences, with roughly two fifths as singletons. The sample comprised CD4+ T cells from blood, cultured in vitro. These TCRs come from a human donor who had recovered from COVID-19.

The genes are TRBV28 and TRBJ1-1; D ambiguous. CDR3 length equals 12 residues. The V and J ends lost 4 bases and 0 bases respectively, with 3 bases between them. Looked up from germline, CDR1 is MDHEN and CDR2 is SYDVKM. CDR3 loop: CASSSVNTEAFF. CDR3 DNA sequence: TGTGCCAGCAGTTCAGTGAACACTGAAGCTTTCTTT.

The J gene is TRBJ1-5, the V gene TRBV20-1, with 10 bases lining up with TRBD1. In germline, CDR1 is DFQATT, CDR2 SNEGSKA (reference sequence). V dropped 0 bases and J dropped 4; count of bases not matched to a gene: 3. There are 15 residues in the CDR3. For the CDR3, the DNA is TGCAGTGCTAGAGATGGGGACAGGGGAAATCAGCCCCAGCATTTT. Encoded protein: CSARDGDRGNQPQHF.

The chain joins TRBV2 to TRBJ2-6; D not resolved. Trimming left V 4 bases short and J 2 bases short, with 9 bases between. The germline V gene encodes CDR1 SNHLY and CDR2 FYNNEI. The length of the CDR3 is 15 residues. CDR3 nucleotide sequence: TGTGCCAGCAGTGGCAATAGGGCTGGGGCCAACGTCCTGACTTTC. Translation: CASSGNRAGANVLTF.

The rearrangement joins TRBV6-1 to TRBJ2-7; 7 nucleotides match TRBD1. V lost 6 bases, J lost 4 bases, and 6 bases stayed unmatched. CDR1 and CDR2 (germline): MNHNS, SASEGT. CDR3 length: 13 residues. The CDR3 sequence: CASSRTQGYEQYF. The CDR3 coding sequence is TGTGCCAGCAGCCGGACACAGGGGTACGAGCAGTACTTC.

This clonotype was recorded a few times. The CDR3 is CASSERSLNTEAFF. In DNA, the CDR3 is TGTGCCAGCAGTGAGAGGTCCCTGAACACTGAAGCTTTCTTT. The chain combines TRBV6-1 with TRBJ1-1; no definite D call. This CDR3 has 14 residues. Looked up from germline, CDR1 is MNHNS and CDR2 is SASEGT. Trimming took off 3 bases at V and 0 bases at J, with 8 bases between the two ends.

This chain connects TRBV7-9 to TRBJ2-1; D may be TRBD1 or TRBD2 (5 bases each). The germline CDR1 and CDR2 sequences are SEHNR and FQNEAQ (reference sequence). This CDR3 has 15 amino acids. Trimming removed 6 bases from V and 0 bases from J, with 12 bases in between. CDR3 in amino acids: CASSVGESSYNEQFF. In nucleotides, the CDR3 is TGTGCCAGCAGTGTGGGGGAAAGCTCCTACAATGAGCAGTTCTTC.

This clonotype was counted between two and nine times. J is TRBJ2-2 and V is TRBV7-2; no firm D call. Germline loops: CDR1 SGHTA, CDR2 FQGNSA. V dropped 1 base and J dropped 0 bases, with 9 bases sitting between them. The CDR3 covers 16 residues. The DNA of the CDR3 is TGTGCCAGCAGCTTAGTGTCCACGGCGAACACCGGGGAGCTGTTTTTT. Translating it yields CASSLVSTANTGELFF.

This clonotype was counted a few times. The genes are TRBV4-1 and TRBJ1-2; 7 nucleotides line up with TRBD1. The junction had 19 bases not matched to a gene; V was cut back by 2 bases and J by 4 bases. This CDR3 spans 19 amino acids. Looked up from germline, CDR1 is MGHRA and CDR2 is YSYEKL. For the CDR3, the DNA is TGCGCCAGCAGCCAAAATTTGTTAGGCAGGGGGACAATCCCCTATGGCTACACCTTC. This encodes CASSQNLLGRGTIPYGYTF.

The genes are TRBV11-1 and TRBJ2-7; no clear D. Germline-derived CDR1 and CDR2 are SGHAT and FQDESV (reference sequence). CDR3 length: 13 residues. Trimming took 5 bases from V and 2 from J, leaving 10 bases between them. The CDR3 reads CASSTGSTYEQYF. In DNA form, the CDR3 reads TGTGCCAGCAGCACCGGGTCTACCTACGAGCAGTACTTC.